A selection of T cell receptor beta chains follows, all from one sample in a study of CD4 T cells in relation to SARS-CoV-2 and coronaviruses. TCRdb's table, derived via immunoSEQ multiplex PCR, lists solely in-frame clones and lacks some. The table records about 59,000 clones, 80% to 90% of them present only once. Input material: memory CD4+ T cells from PBMCs. These receptors were collected from a human donor in good health. Both conserved end residues are part of each CDR3. The order of the fields is J gene, D gene, V gene, clone size, CDR3 DNA, CDR3 protein. D genes are given only for firm matches. Clone size appears in some rows only: once, few, many, or a class for an expanded clone.

j_gene: TRBJ2-5; d_gene: TRBD2; v_gene: TRBV15; abundance: -; CDR3nt: TGTGCCACCAGCAGAGGAAGGGGAGGGACCGAGACCCAGTACTTC; CDR3aa: CATSRGRGGTETQYF
j_gene: TRBJ2-5; d_gene: -; v_gene: TRBV18; abundance: -; CDR3nt: TGTGCCAGCTCACCACAAAACGTGGGCCAAGAGACCCAGTACTTC; CDR3aa: CASSPQNVGQETQYF
j_gene: TRBJ2-7; d_gene: -; v_gene: TRBV28; abundance: once; CDR3nt: TGTGCCAGCGGTCGGTCGGTTCCCTACGAGCAGTACTTC; CDR3aa: CASGRSVPYEQYF
j_gene: TRBJ1-5; d_gene: -; v_gene: TRBV24-1; abundance: few; CDR3nt: TGTGCCACCAGTGATTTCTCCTACGAGCCCCAGCATTTT; CDR3aa: CATSDFSYEPQHF
j_gene: TRBJ2-3; d_gene: -; v_gene: TRBV7-7; abundance: -; CDR3nt: TGTGCCAGCAGCCCGGGGCCCCGGGGCACAGATACGCAGTATTTT; CDR3aa: CASSPGPRGTDTQYF
j_gene: TRBJ1-5; d_gene: TRBD1; v_gene: TRBV28; abundance: once; CDR3nt: TGTGCCAGCAGCCCCGGGGACAGGGAGATGGGGGGAAGGCATTTT; CDR3aa: CASSPGDREMGGRHF
j_gene: TRBJ2-3; d_gene: TRBD2; v_gene: TRBV10-1; abundance: -; CDR3nt: TGCGCCAGCTCGACCTCCACCGGGACTAGCGGAACAGATACGCAGTATTTT; CDR3aa: CASSTSTGTSGTDTQYF
j_gene: TRBJ2-1; d_gene: -; v_gene: TRBV11-2; abundance: -; CDR3nt: TGTGCCAGCAGCTTAGATGAACGGCGGGCGGGGAGCTCCTACAATGAGCAGTTCTTC; CDR3aa: CASSLDERRAGSSYNEQFF
j_gene: TRBJ2-7; d_gene: TRBD2; v_gene: TRBV19; abundance: -; CDR3nt: TGTGCCAGTAGTCAGCGGGAGACCTCCTACGAGCAGTACTTC; CDR3aa: CASSQRETSYEQYF
j_gene: TRBJ1-1; d_gene: -; v_gene: TRBV20-1; abundance: -; CDR3nt: TGCAGTGCTAGAGTACAGGACAAAGCTTTCTTT; CDR3aa: CSARVQDKAFF
j_gene: TRBJ2-5; d_gene: -; v_gene: TRBV6-1; abundance: -; CDR3nt: TGTGCCAGCAGTGAACTGGAGCGGACCCAGTACTTC; CDR3aa: CASSELERTQYF
j_gene: TRBJ2-7; d_gene: TRBD2; v_gene: TRBV27; abundance: -; CDR3nt: TGTGCCAGCAGGCTAGCGGAAACCTACGAGCAGTACTTC; CDR3aa: CASRLAETYEQYF
j_gene: TRBJ2-3; d_gene: -; v_gene: TRBV6-6; abundance: -; CDR3nt: TGTGCCAGCTTCAGGGGATCCATTAGCACAGATACGCAGTATTTT; CDR3aa: CASFRGSISTDTQYF
j_gene: TRBJ2-7; d_gene: TRBD2; v_gene: TRBV28; abundance: -; CDR3nt: TGTGCCAGCAGTTCCCCGAATAGCGGGAGAAGATACGAGCAGTACTTC; CDR3aa: CASSSPNSGRRYEQYF
j_gene: TRBJ2-1; d_gene: -; v_gene: TRBV29-1; abundance: -; CDR3nt: TGCAGCGCGCCAACGACAGGTCGGGGTAATGAGCAGTTCTTC; CDR3aa: CSAPTTGRGNEQFF
j_gene: TRBJ1-2; d_gene: TRBD1; v_gene: TRBV3-1/TRBV3-2; abundance: -; CDR3nt: TGTGCCAGCAGTCAGGGACAGGGGAAGACTGGCTACACCTTC; CDR3aa: CASSQGQGKTGYTF
j_gene: TRBJ1-6; d_gene: -; v_gene: TRBV7-9; abundance: -; CDR3nt: TGTGCCAGCAGCTTACGGGCGGGCAGGGTAAACTCACCCCTCCACTTT; CDR3aa: CASSLRAGRVNSPLHF
j_gene: TRBJ2-1; d_gene: -; v_gene: TRBV5-5; abundance: -; CDR3nt: TGTGCCAGCAGCCCACCCCCATCCTACAATGAGCAGTTCTTC; CDR3aa: CASSPPPSYNEQFF
j_gene: TRBJ2-1; d_gene: -; v_gene: TRBV2; abundance: -; CDR3nt: TGTGCCAGCAGCTCTTACTACGGGACACTTAGGGGTCCCTACAATGAGCAGTTCTTC; CDR3aa: CASSSYYGTLRGPYNEQFF
j_gene: TRBJ2-1; d_gene: TRBD2; v_gene: TRBV13; abundance: -; CDR3nt: TGTGCCAGCGGACTAGCGGGAGGTACCAATGAGCAGTTCTTC; CDR3aa: CASGLAGGTNEQFF
j_gene: TRBJ2-6; d_gene: TRBD2; v_gene: TRBV3-1/TRBV3-2; abundance: -; CDR3nt: TGTGCCAGCAGCCTAGGGGTATCGGGAGGCCGCTCTGGGGCCAACGTCCTGACTTTC; CDR3aa: CASSLGVSGGRSGANVLTF
j_gene: TRBJ1-2; d_gene: -; v_gene: TRBV5-4; abundance: -; CDR3nt: TGTGCCAGCAGCTTGGGTACTAACTATGGCTACACCTTC; CDR3aa: CASSLGTNYGYTF
j_gene: TRBJ2-3; d_gene: TRBD2; v_gene: TRBV7-8; abundance: -; CDR3nt: TGTGCCAGCAGCCCCCCCCTACGGGAGGGCCCAGATACGCAGTATTTT; CDR3aa: CASSPPLREGPDTQYF
j_gene: TRBJ2-1; d_gene: TRBD2; v_gene: TRBV3-1/TRBV3-2; abundance: -; CDR3nt: TGTGCCAGCAGCCAAGAGGGGCTAGCGGGAGTAAATGAGCAGTTCTTC; CDR3aa: CASSQEGLAGVNEQFF
j_gene: TRBJ2-7; d_gene: TRBD1; v_gene: TRBV6-5; abundance: -; CDR3nt: TGTGCCAGCAGGGATAAGACAGGGGGCGGTTACGAGCAGTACTTC; CDR3aa: CASRDKTGGGYEQYF
j_gene: TRBJ1-1; d_gene: -; v_gene: TRBV27; abundance: -; CDR3nt: TGTGCCAGCAGAGAGAAGGGGTATGAAGCTTTCTTT; CDR3aa: CASREKGYEAFF
j_gene: TRBJ2-7; d_gene: -; v_gene: TRBV12-2; abundance: -; CDR3nt: TGTGCAAGTCGCTTATTTTCTAGCGGAAAGGGGCGGTACGAGCAGTACTTC; CDR3aa: CASRLFSSGKGRYEQYF
j_gene: TRBJ1-1; d_gene: TRBD1; v_gene: TRBV7-6; abundance: -; CDR3nt: TGTGCCAGCAGCCCGGGACAGGGCTGGACTGAAGCTTTCTTT; CDR3aa: CASSPGQGWTEAFF
j_gene: TRBJ1-2; d_gene: TRBD1; v_gene: TRBV28; abundance: -; CDR3nt: TGTGCCAGCAGTTTATCCAGGACAGGGCAAGGCTACACCTTC; CDR3aa: CASSLSRTGQGYTF
j_gene: TRBJ2-7; d_gene: -; v_gene: TRBV7-3; abundance: -; CDR3nt: TGTGCCAGCAGCTTAACTAGCGAGCCTATCTACGAGCAGTACTTC; CDR3aa: CASSLTSEPIYEQYF
j_gene: TRBJ1-5; d_gene: -; v_gene: TRBV6-1; abundance: -; CDR3nt: TGTGCCAGCAGTGTGGGTTCCGGCGGGGGCAATCAGCCCCAGCATTTT; CDR3aa: CASSVGSGGGNQPQHF
j_gene: TRBJ1-4; d_gene: -; v_gene: TRBV11-2; abundance: -; CDR3nt: TGTGCCAGCAGCCCTAGGATGGACGAAAAACTGTTTTTT; CDR3aa: CASSPRMDEKLFF
j_gene: TRBJ2-7; d_gene: TRBD2; v_gene: TRBV15; abundance: -; CDR3nt: TGTGCCACCAGCAGAGATGCGGGAGAGAGCTCCGAGCAGTACTTC; CDR3aa: CATSRDAGESSEQYF
j_gene: TRBJ2-7; d_gene: -; v_gene: TRBV7-3; abundance: -; CDR3nt: TGTGCCAGCAGCCCGACAGGGAGGGCCTACGAGCAGTACTTC; CDR3aa: CASSPTGRAYEQYF
j_gene: TRBJ2-1; d_gene: TRBD1; v_gene: TRBV6-5; abundance: -; CDR3nt: TGTGCCAGCAGTAACCCGGGACAGGGCTACAATGAGCAGTTCTTC; CDR3aa: CASSNPGQGYNEQFF
j_gene: TRBJ2-2; d_gene: TRBD1; v_gene: TRBV11-3; abundance: -; CDR3nt: TGTGCCAGCAGTTCGGCCGGGACAGGGCTCACCGGGGAGCTGTTTTTT; CDR3aa: CASSSAGTGLTGELFF
j_gene: TRBJ2-1; d_gene: -; v_gene: TRBV6-5; abundance: -; CDR3nt: TGTGCCAGCGGGCGGAACAATGAGCAGTTCTTC; CDR3aa: CASGRNNEQFF
j_gene: TRBJ2-1; d_gene: TRBD2; v_gene: TRBV6-2/TRBV6-3; abundance: -; CDR3nt: TGTGCCAGCATCCCTAGCGGGAGAGTGTACAATGAGCAGTTCTTC; CDR3aa: CASIPSGRVYNEQFF
j_gene: TRBJ1-1; d_gene: -; v_gene: TRBV2; abundance: -; CDR3nt: TGTGCCAGCACGAGAGGTGGGGGCACTGAAGCTTTCTTT; CDR3aa: CASTRGGGTEAFF
j_gene: TRBJ2-5; d_gene: TRBD2; v_gene: TRBV6-6; abundance: -; CDR3nt: TGTGCCAGCAGTTACCGAAGCGGGATGGGTGGGGAGACCCAGTACTTC; CDR3aa: CASSYRSGMGGETQYF
j_gene: TRBJ2-1; d_gene: -; v_gene: TRBV18; abundance: -; CDR3nt: TGTGCCAGCTCCGTGATGGTGAATGAGCAGTTCTTC; CDR3aa: CASSVMVNEQFF
j_gene: TRBJ2-7; d_gene: -; v_gene: TRBV11-2; abundance: -; CDR3nt: TGTGCCAGCAGCCCCGGGCAGGCAGCTACCTACGAGCAGTACTTC; CDR3aa: CASSPGQAATYEQYF
j_gene: TRBJ2-3; d_gene: -; v_gene: TRBV7-3; abundance: -; CDR3nt: TGTGCCAGCAGCACCACGGGGCCAGATACGCAGTATTTT; CDR3aa: CASSTTGPDTQYF
j_gene: TRBJ2-3; d_gene: -; v_gene: TRBV11-3; abundance: -; CDR3nt: TGTGCCAGCAGCTTCGAGACCACAGATACGCAGTATTTT; CDR3aa: CASSFETTDTQYF
j_gene: TRBJ2-1; d_gene: -; v_gene: TRBV18; abundance: once; CDR3nt: TGTGCCAGCTCACCACTACAGGGAAGCTCCTACAATGAGCAGTTCTTC; CDR3aa: CASSPLQGSSYNEQFF
j_gene: TRBJ2-7; d_gene: -; v_gene: TRBV29-1; abundance: -; CDR3nt: TGCAGCGTTGACTCGGGGATCAAGCAGTACTTC; CDR3aa: CSVDSGIKQYF
j_gene: TRBJ2-1; d_gene: TRBD2; v_gene: TRBV28; abundance: -; CDR3nt: TGTGCCAGCAACGGCTATCGAGCGGGAGGGTACAATGAGCAGTTCTTC; CDR3aa: CASNGYRAGGYNEQFF